A selection of T cell receptor beta chains follows, all from one sample in a study of cytomegalovirus exposure and HLA in healthy donors. The table came from immunoSEQ multiplex PCR; TCRdb's copy has only in-frame clones and leaves some out. The profile shows under 200,000 clones, about 90% of them singletons. Sequenced sample: PBMCs. The receptors were gathered from a woman under 30 in good health and CMV-seropositive. CDR3s include the opening cysteine and the closing phenylalanine or tryptophan. Fields, in order: V gene, CDR3 length, J gene, CDR3 protein.

V: TRBV10-3; length: 16; J: TRBJ2-3; CDR3: CAISDFLAGETDTQYF
V: TRBV6-6; length: 15; J: TRBJ2-5; CDR3: CASSYVANYQETQYF
V: TRBV2; length: 15; J: TRBJ1-5; CDR3: CATSREFGSNQPQHF
V: TRBV4-2; length: 16; J: TRBJ2-7; CDR3: CASSQDSEGASYEQYF
V: TRBV9; length: 15; J: TRBJ2-3; CDR3: CASSVNSWSTDTQYF
V: TRBV2; length: 17; J: TRBJ1-1; CDR3: CASSEETTGNMNTEAFF
V: TRBV5-6; length: 15; J: TRBJ2-3; CDR3: CASSPGLPGTDTQYF
V: TRBV18; length: 14; J: TRBJ2-7; CDR3: CASSLATGMDEQYF
V: TRBV29-1; length: 13; J: TRBJ1-1; CDR3: CSTRQGKGTEAFF
V: TRBV5-1; length: 15; J: TRBJ2-1; CDR3: CASSLVTVLINEQFF
V: TRBV7-2; length: 14; J: TRBJ2-5; CDR3: CASSPAGIQETQYF
V: TRBV10-3; length: 13; J: TRBJ2-5; CDR3: CAISVEGQETQYF
V: TRBV5-1; length: 16; J: TRBJ2-3; CDR3: CASSLGVAGLTDTQYF
V: TRBV13; length: 13; J: TRBJ2-1; CDR3: CASSLAAGNEQFF
V: TRBV28; length: 14; J: TRBJ2-5; CDR3: CASSSGGAGETQYF
V: TRBV30; length: 13; J: TRBJ2-5; CDR3: CAWSVAGLGTQYF
V: TRBV27; length: 15; J: TRBJ1-1; CDR3: CASSLFGIANTEAFF
V: TRBV5-1; length: 15; J: TRBJ2-1; CDR3: CASSLGESSYNEQFF
V: TRBV27; length: 17; J: TRBJ2-1; CDR3: CASRSNRQGRSYNEQFF
V: TRBV15; length: 16; J: TRBJ2-1; CDR3: CATSRDRRQGGDEQFF
V: TRBV2; length: 16; J: TRBJ2-2; CDR3: CASIPSGGADTGELFF
V: TRBV2; length: 14; J: TRBJ2-7; CDR3: CASTRRDTSYEQYF
V: TRBV5-8; length: 17; J: TRBJ2-7; CDR3: CASSLALSGNSPYEQYF
V: TRBV6-1; length: 14; J: TRBJ1-4; CDR3: CASTLGALNEKLFF
V: TRBV5-1; length: 13; J: TRBJ2-5; CDR3: CASSVTGKETQYF
V: TRBV7-2; length: 13; J: TRBJ1-1; CDR3: CASRAGGKTEAFF
V: TRBV6-4; length: 15; J: TRBJ1-5; CDR3: CASSEGQGGNQPQHF
V: TRBV4-1; length: 16; J: -; CDR3: CASSQVETSIPYEQYF
V: TRBV9; length: 15; J: TRBJ2-7; CDR3: CASSPRQGAYYEQYF